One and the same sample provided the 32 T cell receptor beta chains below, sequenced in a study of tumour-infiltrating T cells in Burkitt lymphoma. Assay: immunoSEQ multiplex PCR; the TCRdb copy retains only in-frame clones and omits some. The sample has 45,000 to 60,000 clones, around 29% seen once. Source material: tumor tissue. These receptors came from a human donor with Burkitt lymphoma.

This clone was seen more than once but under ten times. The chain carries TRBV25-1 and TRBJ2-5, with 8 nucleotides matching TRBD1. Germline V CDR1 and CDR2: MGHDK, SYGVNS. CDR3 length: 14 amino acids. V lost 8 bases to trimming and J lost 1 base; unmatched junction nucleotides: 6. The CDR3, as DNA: TGTGCCAGCGGGCGACAGGGGACCCAAGAGACCCAGTACTTC. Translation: CASGRQGTQETQYF.

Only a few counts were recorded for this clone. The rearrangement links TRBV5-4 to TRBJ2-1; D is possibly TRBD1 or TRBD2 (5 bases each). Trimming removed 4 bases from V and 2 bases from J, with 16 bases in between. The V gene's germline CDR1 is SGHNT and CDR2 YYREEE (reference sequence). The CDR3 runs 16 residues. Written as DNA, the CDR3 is TGTGCCAGCAGCGGCCGGGACCCCGGGACCTACAATGAGCAGTTCTTC. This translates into CASSGRDPGTYNEQFF.

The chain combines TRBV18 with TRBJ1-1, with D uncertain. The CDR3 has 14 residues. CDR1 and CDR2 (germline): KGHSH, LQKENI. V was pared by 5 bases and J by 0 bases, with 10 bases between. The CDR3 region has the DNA TGTGCCAGCTCAGGGAGGGCTCTGAACACTGAAGCTTTCTTT. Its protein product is CASSGRALNTEAFF.

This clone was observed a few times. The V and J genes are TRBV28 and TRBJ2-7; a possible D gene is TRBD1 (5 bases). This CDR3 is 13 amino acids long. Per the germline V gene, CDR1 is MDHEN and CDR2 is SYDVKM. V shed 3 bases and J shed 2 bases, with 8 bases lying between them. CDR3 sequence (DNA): TGTGCCAGCAGTTTGGACATAACCTACGAGCAGTACTTC. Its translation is CASSLDITYEQYF.

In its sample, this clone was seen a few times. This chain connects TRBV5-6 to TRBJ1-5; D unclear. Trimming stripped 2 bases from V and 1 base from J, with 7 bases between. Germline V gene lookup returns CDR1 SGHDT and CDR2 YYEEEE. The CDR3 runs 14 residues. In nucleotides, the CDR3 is TGTGCCAGCAGCTTAGCCACAAGCAATCAGCCCCAGCATTTT. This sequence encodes CASSLATSNQPQHF.

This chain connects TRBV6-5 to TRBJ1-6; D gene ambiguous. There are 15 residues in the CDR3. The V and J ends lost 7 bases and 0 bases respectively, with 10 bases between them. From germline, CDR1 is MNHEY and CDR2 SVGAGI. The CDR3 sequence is CASTPRGSYNSPLHF. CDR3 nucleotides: TGTGCCAGCACCCCCCGGGGCTCCTATAATTCACCCCTCCACTTT.

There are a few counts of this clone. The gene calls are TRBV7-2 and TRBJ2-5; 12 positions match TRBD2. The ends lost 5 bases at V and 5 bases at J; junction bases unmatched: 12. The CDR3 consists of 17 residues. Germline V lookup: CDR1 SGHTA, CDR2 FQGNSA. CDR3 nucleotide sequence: TGTGCCAGCAGCCCCCCGGGACTAGCGGGCCAGGGGGAGACCCAGTACTTC. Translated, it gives CASSPPGLAGQGETQYF.

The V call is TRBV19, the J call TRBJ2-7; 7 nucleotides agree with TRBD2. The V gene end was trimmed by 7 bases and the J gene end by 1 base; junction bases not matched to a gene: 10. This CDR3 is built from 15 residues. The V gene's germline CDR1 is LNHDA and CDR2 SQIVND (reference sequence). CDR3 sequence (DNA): TGTGCCAGTACCCCACGAATACTAGCGTCCTACGAGCAGTACTTC. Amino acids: CASTPRILASYEQYF.

This chain's CDR3 is CASSYGGSTGNYGYTF. The CDR3 bases are TGTGCCAGCAGCTACGGAGGATCGACGGGGAACTATGGCTACACCTTC. The chain carries TRBV7-2 and TRBJ1-2; D gene unclear. The CDR3 spans 16 residues. V lost 4 bases and J lost 2, with 17 bases in between. The germline CDR1 and CDR2 sequences are SGHTA and FQGNSA.

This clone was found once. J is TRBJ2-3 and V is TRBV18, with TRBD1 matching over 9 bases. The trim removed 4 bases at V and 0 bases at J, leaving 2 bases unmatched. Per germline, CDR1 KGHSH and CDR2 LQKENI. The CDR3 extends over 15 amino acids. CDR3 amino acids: CASSRQGGSTDTQYF. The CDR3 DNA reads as TGTGCCAGCTCACGACAGGGGGGGAGCACAGATACGCAGTATTTT.

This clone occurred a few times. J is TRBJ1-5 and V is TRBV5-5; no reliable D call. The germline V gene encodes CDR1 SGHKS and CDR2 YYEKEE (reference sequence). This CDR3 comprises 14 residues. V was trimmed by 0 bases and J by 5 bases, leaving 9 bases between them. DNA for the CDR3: TGTGCCAGCAGCTTGGTACAGTTCGATCAGCCCCAGCATTTT. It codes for CASSLVQFDQPQHF.

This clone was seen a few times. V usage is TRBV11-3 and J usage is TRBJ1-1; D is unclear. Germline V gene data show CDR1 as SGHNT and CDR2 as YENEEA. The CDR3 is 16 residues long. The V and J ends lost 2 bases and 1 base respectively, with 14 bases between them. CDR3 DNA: TGTGCCAGCAGCTTATTCCAAGTGGCATGGAACACTGAAGCTTTCTTT. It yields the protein CASSLFQVAWNTEAFF.

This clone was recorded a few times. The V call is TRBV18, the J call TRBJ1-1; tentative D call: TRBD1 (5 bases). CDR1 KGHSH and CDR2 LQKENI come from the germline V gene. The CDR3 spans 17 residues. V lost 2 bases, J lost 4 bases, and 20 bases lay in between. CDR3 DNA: TGTGCCAGCTCACCAGTAGAGGCAGGGCCACGGGGCACTGAAGCTTTCTTT. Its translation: CASSPVEAGPRGTEAFF.

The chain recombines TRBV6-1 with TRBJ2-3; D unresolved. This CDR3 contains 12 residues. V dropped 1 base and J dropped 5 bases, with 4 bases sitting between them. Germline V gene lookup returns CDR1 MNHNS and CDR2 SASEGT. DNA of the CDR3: TGTGCCAGCAGTGAAGTAGTAGATACGCAGTATTTT. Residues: CASSEVVDTQYF.

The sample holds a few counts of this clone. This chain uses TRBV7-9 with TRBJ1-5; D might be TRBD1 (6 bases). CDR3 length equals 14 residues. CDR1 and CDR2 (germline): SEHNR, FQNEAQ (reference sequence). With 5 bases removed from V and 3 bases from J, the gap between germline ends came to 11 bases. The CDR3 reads CASSRGDNNQPQHF. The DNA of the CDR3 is TGTGCCAGCAGCCGTGGGGACAACAATCAGCCCCAGCATTTT.

CDR3 sequence (DNA): TGCGCCAGCATCTCGACGGTCTACGAGCAGTACTTC. This gives the protein CASISTVYEQYF. The chain is built from TRBV10-1 and TRBJ2-7, with unresolved D. This CDR3 spans 12 amino acids. Trimming shortened V by 7 bases and J by 3 bases, and 10 bases separated the two germline ends. The germline gives CDR1 WNHNN, CDR2 SYGVQD (reference sequence).

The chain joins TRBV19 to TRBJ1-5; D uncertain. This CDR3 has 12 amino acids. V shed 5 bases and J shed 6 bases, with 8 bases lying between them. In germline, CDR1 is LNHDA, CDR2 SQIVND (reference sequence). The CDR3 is CASSSQVQPQHF. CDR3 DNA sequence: TGTGCCAGTAGTTCTCAGGTTCAGCCCCAGCATTTT.

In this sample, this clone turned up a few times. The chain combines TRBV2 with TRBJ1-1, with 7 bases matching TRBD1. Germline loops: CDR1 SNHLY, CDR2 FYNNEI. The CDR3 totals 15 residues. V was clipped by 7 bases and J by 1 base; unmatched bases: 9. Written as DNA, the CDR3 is TGTGCCAGCACCCGAGACAGGGCTGGGAACACTGAAGCTTTCTTT. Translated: CASTRDRAGNTEAFF.

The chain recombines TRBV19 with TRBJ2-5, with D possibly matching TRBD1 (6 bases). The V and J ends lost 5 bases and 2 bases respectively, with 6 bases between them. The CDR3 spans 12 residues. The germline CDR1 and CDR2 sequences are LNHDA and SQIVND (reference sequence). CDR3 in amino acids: CASSQGQETQYF. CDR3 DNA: TGTGCCAGTAGTCAGGGGCAAGAGACCCAGTACTTC.

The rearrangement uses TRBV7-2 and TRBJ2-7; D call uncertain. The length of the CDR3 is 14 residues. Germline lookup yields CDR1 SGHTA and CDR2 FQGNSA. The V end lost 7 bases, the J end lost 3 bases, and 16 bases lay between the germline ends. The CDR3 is CASTTPGHNYEQYF. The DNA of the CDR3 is TGTGCCAGCACCACACCGGGCCATAACTACGAGCAGTACTTC.

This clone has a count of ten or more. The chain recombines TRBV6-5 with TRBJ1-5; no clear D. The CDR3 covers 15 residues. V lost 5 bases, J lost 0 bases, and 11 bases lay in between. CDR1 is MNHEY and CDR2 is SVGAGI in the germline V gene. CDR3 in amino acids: CASSPIVGSNQPQHF. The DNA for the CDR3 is TGTGCCAGCAGTCCCATAGTCGGTAGCAATCAGCCCCAGCATTTT.

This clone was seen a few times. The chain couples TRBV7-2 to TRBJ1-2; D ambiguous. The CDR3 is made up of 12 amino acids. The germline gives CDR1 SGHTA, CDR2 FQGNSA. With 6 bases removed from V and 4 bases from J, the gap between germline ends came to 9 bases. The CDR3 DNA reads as TGTGCCAGCAGGCCTCTGAGCTATGGCTACACCTTC. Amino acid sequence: CASRPLSYGYTF.

Written as DNA, the CDR3 is TGTGCCAGCAGCCCGGGACCGCAGGTTGAAGCTTTCTTT. Translation gives CASSPGPQVEAFF. The V call is TRBV7-3, the J call TRBJ1-1; TRBD1 is a possible D gene (5 bases). Trimming removed 5 bases from V and 7 bases from J, with 14 bases in between. Germline values: CDR1 SGHTA, CDR2 FQGTGA. The CDR3 totals 13 residues.

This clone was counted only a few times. The CDR3 spells CAWSVLRAQYF. CDR3 sequence (DNA): TGTGCCTGGAGTGTACTGCGGGCCCAGTACTTC. This chain connects TRBV30 to TRBJ2-5; possible D gene TRBD2, 5 bases. This CDR3 is 11 amino acids long. V was pared by 0 bases and J by 9 bases, with 8 bases between. Germline CDR1 GTSNPN, CDR2 SVGIG (reference sequence).

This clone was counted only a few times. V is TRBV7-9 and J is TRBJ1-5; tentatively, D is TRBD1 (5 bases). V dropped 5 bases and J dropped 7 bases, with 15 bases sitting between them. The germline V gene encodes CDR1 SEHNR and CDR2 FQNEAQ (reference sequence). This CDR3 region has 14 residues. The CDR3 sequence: CASSHGGRDQPQHF. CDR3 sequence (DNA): TGTGCCAGCAGCCACGGAGGGAGGGACCAGCCCCAGCATTTT. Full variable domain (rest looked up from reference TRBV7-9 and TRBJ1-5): DTGVSQNPRHKITKRGQNVTFRCDPISEHNRLYWYRQTLGQGPEFLTYFQNEAQLEKSRLLSDRFSAERPKGSFSTLEIQRTEQGDSAMYLCASSHGGRDQPQHFGDGTRLSIL.

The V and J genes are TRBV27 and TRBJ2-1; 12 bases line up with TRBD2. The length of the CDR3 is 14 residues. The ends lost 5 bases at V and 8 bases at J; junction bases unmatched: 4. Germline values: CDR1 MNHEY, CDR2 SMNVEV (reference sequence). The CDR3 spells CASSRLAGAYEQFF. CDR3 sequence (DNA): TGTGCCAGCAGTAGACTAGCGGGGGCCTATGAGCAGTTCTTC.

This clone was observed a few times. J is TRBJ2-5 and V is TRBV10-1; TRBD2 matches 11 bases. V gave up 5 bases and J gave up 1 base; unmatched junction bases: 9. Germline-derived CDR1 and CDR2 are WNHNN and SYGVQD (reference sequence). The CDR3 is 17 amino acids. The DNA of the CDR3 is TGCGCCAGCAGTATATTTACTAGCGGGGGACCCCAAGAGACCCAGTACTTC. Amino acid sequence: CASSIFTSGGPQETQYF.

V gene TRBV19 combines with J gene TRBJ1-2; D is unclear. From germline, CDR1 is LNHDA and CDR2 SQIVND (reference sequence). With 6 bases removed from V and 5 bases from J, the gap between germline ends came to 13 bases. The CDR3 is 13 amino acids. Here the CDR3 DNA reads TGTGCCAGTAGCGTGGGAGGCCCTTATGGCTACACCTTC. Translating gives CASSVGGPYGYTF.

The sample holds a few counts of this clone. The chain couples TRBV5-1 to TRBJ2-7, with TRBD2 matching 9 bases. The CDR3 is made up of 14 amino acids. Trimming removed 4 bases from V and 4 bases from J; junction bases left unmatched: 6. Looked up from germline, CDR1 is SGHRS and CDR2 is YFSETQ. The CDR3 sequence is CASSDLSGGYEQYF. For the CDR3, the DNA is TGCGCCAGCAGCGATCTTAGCGGGGGTTACGAGCAGTACTTC.

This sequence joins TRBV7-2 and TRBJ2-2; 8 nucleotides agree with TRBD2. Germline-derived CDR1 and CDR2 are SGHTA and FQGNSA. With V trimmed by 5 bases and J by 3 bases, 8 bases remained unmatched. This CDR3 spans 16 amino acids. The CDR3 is CASSVVGGADTGELFF. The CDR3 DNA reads TGTGCCAGCAGCGTCGTCGGGGGGGCCGACACCGGGGAGCTGTTTTTT.

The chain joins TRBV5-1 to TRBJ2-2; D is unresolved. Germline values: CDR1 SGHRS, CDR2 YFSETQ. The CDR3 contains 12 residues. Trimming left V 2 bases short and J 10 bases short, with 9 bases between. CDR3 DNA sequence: TGCGCCAGCAGCTTCGGATGGGAGGAGCTGTTTTTT. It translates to CASSFGWEELFF.

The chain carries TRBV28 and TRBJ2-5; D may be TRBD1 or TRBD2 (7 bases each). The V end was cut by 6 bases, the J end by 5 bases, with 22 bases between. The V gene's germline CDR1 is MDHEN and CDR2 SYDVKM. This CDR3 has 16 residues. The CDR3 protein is CASSPARGGASETQYF. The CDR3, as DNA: TGTGCCAGCAGCCCTGCCAGGGGGGGGGCCTCGGAGACCCAGTACTTC.